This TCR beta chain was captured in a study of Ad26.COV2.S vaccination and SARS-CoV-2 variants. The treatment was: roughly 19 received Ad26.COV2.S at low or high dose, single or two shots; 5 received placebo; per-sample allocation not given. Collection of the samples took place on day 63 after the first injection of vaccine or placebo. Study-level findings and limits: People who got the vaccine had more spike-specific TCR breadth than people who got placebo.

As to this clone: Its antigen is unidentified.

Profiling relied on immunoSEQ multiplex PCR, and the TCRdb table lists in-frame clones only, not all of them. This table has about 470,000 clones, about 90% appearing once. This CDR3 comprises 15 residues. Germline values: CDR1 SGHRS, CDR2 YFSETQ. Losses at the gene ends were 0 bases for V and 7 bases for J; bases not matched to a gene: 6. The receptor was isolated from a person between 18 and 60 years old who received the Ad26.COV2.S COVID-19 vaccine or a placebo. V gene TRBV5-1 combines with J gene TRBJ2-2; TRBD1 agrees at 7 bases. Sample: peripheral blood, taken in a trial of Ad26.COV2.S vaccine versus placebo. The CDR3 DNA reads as TGCGCCAGCAGCTTGGTGACAGGGAAGGTCGGGGAGCTGTTTTTT. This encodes CASSLVTGKVGELFF. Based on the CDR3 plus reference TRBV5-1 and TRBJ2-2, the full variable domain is KAGVTQTPRYLIKTRGQQVTLSCSPISGHRSVSWYQQTPGQGLQFLFEYFSETQRNKGNFPGRFSGRQFSNSRSEMNVSTLELGDSALYLCASSLVTGKVGELFFGEGSRLTVL.